Listed below are T cell receptor beta chains from one sample, sequenced in a study of tumor and adjacent non-tumor tissue in lung cancer. A single record per CDR3 protein comes from TCRdb applying MiXCR to the multiplex PCR reads. The profile shows about 110,000 distinct CDR3 sequences, approximately 80% of them singletons. The sequenced sample consisted of lung tumor tissue. These receptors all come from a man between 65 and 80 years old with non-small cell lung cancer. CDR3s include the opening cysteine and the closing phenylalanine or tryptophan. Each record gives: J gene, clone size, CDR3 length, V gene, D gene, CDR3 protein, CDR3 DNA. D genes are given only for firm matches. Size is stated for part of the rows, as once, few or many counts, or as a class when the clone is expanded.

J: TRBJ2-5
size: NA
length: 14
V: TRBV29-1
D: TRBD2
CDR3: CSVGGLAVRETQYF
DNA: TGCAGTGTTGGTGGACTAGCGGTGAGAGAGACCCAGTACTTC

J: TRBJ1-1
size: NA
length: 15
V: TRBV6-6
D: NA
CDR3: CASSPSGGRNSAAFF
DNA: TGTGCCAGCAGCCCAAGTGGGGGGCGGAACAGTGCAGCTTTCTTT

J: TRBJ2-5
size: NA
length: 11
V: TRBV14
D: NA
CDR3: CASRQAVTQYF
DNA: TGTGCCAGCAGACAAGCTGTGACCCAGTACTTC

J: TRBJ2-3
size: NA
length: 13
V: TRBV11-2
D: NA
CDR3: CATSGRSTYTLYF
DNA: TGTGCCACGTCTGGTCGGAGCACATATACGCTATATTTT

J: TRBJ2-1
size: medium-sized
length: 12
V: TRBV5-4
D: NA
CDR3: CASSLPGEEQFF
DNA: TGTGCCAGCAGCTTGCCGGGGGAGGAGCAGTTCTTC

J: TRBJ1-4
size: NA
length: 13
V: TRBV7-2
D: NA
CDR3: CASSSSTNEKLFF
DNA: TGTGCCAGCAGCTCCTCTACAAATGAAAAACTGTTTTTT

J: TRBJ1-1
size: NA
length: 12
V: TRBV29-1
D: TRBD1
CDR3: CSVLDRDTEAFF
DNA: TGCAGCGTTCTGGACAGGGACACTGAAGCTTTCTTT

J: TRBJ1-2
size: NA
length: 12
V: TRBV11-1
D: NA
CDR3: CASSLHSYGYTF
DNA: TGCGCCAGCAGTTTACACAGTTATGGCTACACCTTC

J: TRBJ2-2
size: once
length: 14
V: TRBV29-1
D: TRBD2
CDR3: CSTDAAGGTGGLFF
DNA: TGCAGCACTGACGCAGCGGGGGGCACCGGGGGGCTGTTTTTT

J: TRBJ1-6
size: NA
length: 19
V: TRBV6-6
D: TRBD1
CDR3: CARRHSTGGPSSYNSPFHF
DNA: TGTGCCAGAAGACATTCGACAGGGGGCCCGAGCTCCTATAATTCACCCTTCCACTTT

J: TRBJ1-2
size: NA
length: 16
V: TRBV29-1
D: NA
CDR3: CSVVPYQLSGEDGYTF
DNA: TGCAGCGTTGTCCCCTATCAACTCTCAGGAGAGGATGGCTACACCTTC

J: TRBJ1-5
size: NA
length: 13
V: TRBV12-3/TRBV12-4
D: NA
CDR3: CVSSLTGGGAQHF
DNA: TGTGTCAGTAGTTTAACCGGGGGGGGGGCCCAGCATTTT

J: TRBJ2-7
size: NA
length: 14
V: TRBV10-3
D: NA
CDR3: CAIKGTRESREQYF
DNA: TGTGCCATCAAGGGGACGCGGGAAAGTAGAGAGCAGTACTTC

J: TRBJ2-7
size: NA
length: 16
V: TRBV5-6
D: TRBD1
CDR3: CASSSNRGSFRYEQNF
DNA: TGTGCCAGTAGCTCTAACAGGGGGAGCTTTAGGTACGAGCAGAACTTC

J: TRBJ1-1
size: NA
length: 13
V: TRBV6-5
D: TRBD1
CDR3: CASSSVTGGKSFF
DNA: TGTGCCAGCAGCTCCGTGACAGGGGGAAAAAGTTTCTTT

J: TRBJ2-7
size: NA
length: 15
V: TRBV11-3
D: NA
CDR3: CAGSLTGLFSYERYF
DNA: TGTGCCGGCAGCTTAACAGGGCTTTTTTCCTACGAGCGATACTTC

J: TRBJ2-7
size: NA
length: 12
V: TRBV12-3/TRBV12-4
D: NA
CDR3: CASSRSQHEQYF
DNA: TGTGCCAGCAGCCGAAGTCAGCACGAGCAGTACTTC

J: TRBJ2-7
size: once
length: 13
V: TRBV13
D: NA
CDR3: CASGSTTGDKQYF
DNA: TGTGCCAGCGGCTCAACCACTGGGGACAAGCAGTACTTC

J: TRBJ2-1
size: once
length: 14
V: TRBV5-4
D: TRBD2
CDR3: CANSLGGDYNKEFF
DNA: TGTGCCAACAGCCTGGGCGGGGACTACAATAAGGAGTTCTTC

J: TRBJ2-7
size: NA
length: 13
V: TRBV6-6
D: NA
CDR3: CTSSYSQGYEQYF
DNA: TGTACCAGCAGTTACTCACAGGGCTACGAGCAGTATTTC

J: TRBJ1-2
size: NA
length: 13
V: TRBV29-1
D: NA
CDR3: CRVLQKGAYGYAF
DNA: TGCAGAGTTCTCCAGAAGGGAGCCTATGGCTACGCCTTC